This TCR beta chain stems from a study of blood T cell repertoires in COVID-19 (dated by TCRdb to the early 2020s). Regarding the complete study: Samples from collaborators originated in the United States, Italy and Spain and spanned both the acute and convalescent phases of COVID-19. Subjects who had been exposed to COVID-19, were actively infected with it, or had recovered from it provided the deeply sampled blood TCRbeta repertoires that made up the dataset. HLA class I and class II types, where available, came from metadata supplied by the sample provider rather than from assay-based typing. The repertoires were made available in a free public database intended to serve as a resource for research on the immune response to SARS-CoV-2. The samples were drawn from two sources: the first 160 participants of the ongoing ImmuneRACE study, and about 1,300 subjects contributed by 6 global collaborators. The material from the prospective study consisted of cDNA or gDNA derived from T cells, B-cell-depleted T cells, or PBMCs. A de-identified subject ID, COVID-19 status, age in years and sex were almost always included in the sample metadata.

Details on this clone: No antigen is known for it. Per-base quality was not reported, and no clone a single base away is much larger than it.

Study-wide conclusions, independent of this receptor: The quantity of clinical and demographic metadata differed by source and by participant and was supplied without curation.

One collaborating source in Seattle enrolled patients during active infection and followed them longitudinally through the course of disease. The collaborating institutions used their own protocols to collect whole blood in K2EDTA tubes. For TCRbeta analysis, collaborators shipped samples as frozen whole blood, isolated PBMCs, or DNA extracted from either of those sample types. The germline V gene sets CDR1 to SGHVS and CDR2 to FQNEAQ. Counted from cysteine to phenylalanine, this CDR3 has 14 amino acids. The read is trimmed to its CDR3 DNA, 42 bases read in frame from base 1. V has 1 base trimmed and J has 3 bases trimmed; junction bases matching no gene number 3. TCRbeta CDR3 regions were amplified from genomic DNA by means of the immunoSEQ Assay, a bias-controlled multiplex PCR. As for how the authors treated the data: Nucleated cell counts per sample were estimated from amplification of reference gene primers within the assay. To quantify the absolute abundance of each unique TCRbeta CDR3 rearrangement, sequence reads were collapsed and filtered. Productive Simpson clonality was computed per sample as the square root of Simpson's diversity index over productive rearrangements. In its TCRdb copy, this immuneACCESS table keeps in-frame sequences only and misses some clones. Where compared with another copy, unresolved V genes explain less than half of these, and the others have no known cause. Clone size and V and J calls were adopted from that table, with D and trimming inferred from the DNA. The sample table contains some 290,000 clones; only one count was recorded for about nine tenths of them. Of the sample, roughly 12% is held by the ten largest clones.

Sequencing was performed on peripheral blood. The sequence derives from a woman aged 30 to 39 with COVID-19, enrolled during active disease. The chain is assembled from TRBV7-8 and TRBJ2-7, and 7 junctional nucleotides match TRBD2. The nucleotide sequence is given as TGTGCCAGCAGCTTAGAAGCGGGATACTACGAGCAGTACTTC. Translation gives CASSLEAGYYEQYF.